These T cell receptor beta chains were read from a single sample in a study of blood T cell repertoires in COVID-19. This table comes from immunoSEQ multiplex PCR, and its TCRdb copy is limited to in-frame clones, with some not included. The data show under 200,000 clones, just under 90% seen once. Material for sequencing was peripheral blood. These receptors were taken from a man in his late teens or twenties with active or convalescent COVID-19. Both conserved end residues are part of each CDR3. The D gene is left open where the match is weak. Clone size appears in some rows only: once, few, many, or a class for an expanded clone.

V	J	size	length	D	DNA	CDR3
TRBV15	TRBJ2-1	NA	18	TRBD2	TGTGCCACCAGCACTCCGTCGGGGGGGTTCGTCCCCTACAATGAGCAGTTCTTC	CATSTPSGGFVPYNEQFF
TRBV18	TRBJ2-1	NA	14	NA	TGTGCCAGCTCACTATCAGTAACCTACAATGAGCAGTTCTTC	CASSLSVTYNEQFF
TRBV27	TRBJ2-5	NA	13	NA	TGTGCCAGCAAGCAAACCAACCAAGAGACCCAGTACTTC	CASKQTNQETQYF
TRBV5-1	TRBJ1-1	NA	13	NA	TGCGCCAGCAGCTTAGGGGGGAACACTGAAGCTTTCTTT	CASSLGGNTEAFF
TRBV4-3	TRBJ2-3	once	13	NA	TGCGCCAGCAGCCAAGAGTACACAGATACGCAGTATTTT	CASSQEYTDTQYF
TRBV5-6	TRBJ1-5	NA	16	NA	TGTGCCAGCAGCTCAAACAGACAATATAGCAATCAGCCCCAGCATTTT	CASSSNRQYSNQPQHF
TRBV16	TRBJ1-2	NA	14	NA	TGTGCCAGCACCTACGACAGTGCTAACTATGGCTACACCTTC	CASTYDSANYGYTF
TRBV5-1	TRBJ2-3	once	14	NA	TGCGCCAGCAGCCGGAGTCCTAGCACAGATACGCAGTATTTT	CASSRSPSTDTQYF
TRBV5-6	TRBJ2-1	NA	15	TRBD2	TGTGCCAGCAGCGCTAGCGGGAGCTCCTACAATGAGCAGTTCTTC	CASSASGSSYNEQFF
TRBV5-1	TRBJ1-4	NA	14	NA	TGCGCCAGCAGCTTGGGTGGACTCGGCGAAAAACTGTTTTTT	CASSLGGLGEKLFF
TRBV2	TRBJ2-7	NA	14	TRBD1	TGTGCCAGCAGTTCGGACAGGGGAGGACACGAGCAGTACTTC	CASSSDRGGHEQYF
TRBV14	TRBJ1-5	NA	13	NA	TGTGCCAGCCCGGACAGAAACAATCAGCCCCAGCATTTT	CASPDRNNQPQHF
TRBV5-1	TRBJ1-1	once	15	NA	TGCGCCAGCAGGCCAGGACAATCCGGAGGGACTGAAGCTTTCTTT	CASRPGQSGGTEAFF
TRBV6-5	TRBJ2-1	NA	16	TRBD2	TGTGCCAGCAGTAACTCACTAGCGGGGGAATATAATGAGCAGTTCTTC	CASSNSLAGEYNEQFF
TRBV12-3/TRBV12-4	TRBJ2-2	NA	13	NA	TGTGCCAGCAGTTTCTTCTCCGCCGGGGAGCTGTTTTTT	CASSFFSAGELFF
TRBV15	TRBJ2-6	NA	15	TRBD1	TGTGCCACCAGCAGGACAGGGTCTGGGGCCAACGTCCTGACTTTC	CATSRTGSGANVLTF
TRBV3-1/TRBV3-2	TRBJ2-5	NA	14	NA	TGTGCCAGCAGAACACGGGGGGCGGGAGAGACCCAGTACTTC	CASRTRGAGETQYF
TRBV21-1	TRBJ1-5	NA	14	NA	TGTGCCAGCAGCAAAGACAGGTACTATCAGCCCCAGCATTTT	CASSKDRYYQPQHF
TRBV5-1	TRBJ2-7	few	13	NA	TGCGCCAGCAGCTTTAACGAGGCCTACGAGCAGTACTTC	CASSFNEAYEQYF
TRBV7-2	TRBJ2-3	NA	15	TRBD2	TGTGCCAGCAGCGCCAGCGGGGTGAGCACAGATACGCAGTATTTT	CASSASGVSTDTQYF
TRBV6-6	TRBJ2-1	NA	15	TRBD2	TGTGCCAGCAGAACCGGCGGGAGCTCCTACAATGAGCAGTTCTTC	CASRTGGSSYNEQFF
TRBV5-1	TRBJ1-1	NA	14	NA	TGCGCCAGCAGCCTGACGGCGGGGGCCACTGAAGCTTTCTTT	CASSLTAGATEAFF
TRBV4-1	TRBJ2-2	NA	20	NA	TGCGCCAGCAGCCACGAAGTCCTTGGCGGGACAGTCGCGAACACCGGGGAGCTGTTTTTT	CASSHEVLGGTVANTGELFF
TRBV5-4	TRBJ2-2	NA	16	NA	TGTGCCAGCAGCTTGGCAGGGATTAATAGCACCGGGGAGCTGTTTTTT	CASSLAGINSTGELFF
TRBV3-1/TRBV3-2	TRBJ2-1	NA	15	NA	TGTGCCAGCAGCCAATACCTAGACGCGGACAATGAGCAGTTCTTC	CASSQYLDADNEQFF
TRBV27	TRBJ1-1	NA	14	TRBD1	TGTGCCAGCAGCGTAGGGGGCAGAAACACTGAAGCTTTCTTT	CASSVGGRNTEAFF
TRBV7-9	TRBJ1-2	NA	12	NA	TGTGCCAGCAGCTTAGAACAGTTTGGCTACACCTTC	CASSLEQFGYTF
TRBV7-9	TRBJ2-3	few	15	TRBD1	TGTGCCAGCAGCCTGGGACAGTCTAGCACAGATACGCAGTATTTT	CASSLGQSSTDTQYF
TRBV10-3	TRBJ2-3	NA	17	TRBD2	TGTGCCATCAGGGATGGGACTAGCGGGGGCTACACAGATACGCAGTATTTT	CAIRDGTSGGYTDTQYF
TRBV27	TRBJ1-1	NA	15	NA	TGTGCCAGCCAGACCGACAGCTCTGTGAACACTGAAGCTTTCTTT	CASQTDSSVNTEAFF
TRBV28	TRBJ1-1	NA	12	NA	TGTGCCAGCTGCCCTTCTGGGGGAGGAGCTTTCTTT	CASCPSGGGAFF
TRBV25-1	TRBJ1-6	NA	15	NA	TGTGCCAGCAGTGAAGATAGGGCAGGGAATTCACCCCTCCACTTT	CASSEDRAGNSPLHF
TRBV7-7	TRBJ2-1	NA	12	TRBD1	TGTGCCACACAGGGGGCGCATCTTGAGCAGTTCTTC	CATQGAHLEQFF
TRBV24-1	TRBJ1-5	NA	16	TRBD1	TGTGCGACCGGGACAGGGAATTCTGGATGGGATCAGCCCCAGCATTTT	CATGTGNSGWDQPQHF
TRBV24-1	TRBJ2-5	NA	11	NA	TGTGCCACCAGTGAGAGCATTAAGAAATACTTC	CATSESIKKYF
TRBV18	TRBJ2-3	few	14	NA	TGTGCCAGCTCGGATAAGCGTCCCACAGATACGCAGTATTTT	CASSDKRPTDTQYF
TRBV2	TRBJ2-7	NA	12	NA	TGTGCCAGCAGCGGGGGAGCCTACGAGCAGTACTTC	CASSGGAYEQYF